The rows below give T cell receptor beta chains drawn from one sample of a study of blood T cell repertoires in COVID-19. Assay used: immunoSEQ multiplex PCR; TCRdb lists only in-frame clones, some missing. The data contain more than 150,000 clones, 78% of them seen just once; the ten biggest clones take up roughly 14%. The sample consisted of peripheral blood. The source of these receptors is an elderly woman with acute or convalescent COVID-19. CDR3s include the opening cysteine and the closing phenylalanine or tryptophan. The D gene is left open where the match is weak. Clone sizes are given selectively: once, few, many, or a class where the clone is expanded.

V gene	D gene	clone size	J gene	CDR3 DNA	CDR3 protein
TRBV6-5	.	.	TRBJ1-5	TGTGCCAGCAGTTACTCGAGAAATCAGCCCCAGCATTTT	CASSYSRNQPQHF
TRBV14	TRBD1	.	TRBJ1-2	TGTGCCGGCAGATTCTTGGGGACAGATGGCTACACCTTC	CAGRFLGTDGYTF
TRBV6-1	TRBD1	.	TRBJ2-5	TGTGCCAGCAGTAGGGGAACAGGGGTTGGGACCCAGTACTTC	CASSRGTGVGTQYF
TRBV6-2/TRBV6-3	.	once	TRBJ1-5	TGTGCCAGCAGTTACTCGAGCCAGGGTCCCAATCAGCCCCAGCATTTT	CASSYSSQGPNQPQHF
TRBV19	TRBD2	.	TRBJ2-1	TGTGCCAGTTCTAGCGGACCCAGCTCCTACAATGAGCAGTTCTTC	CASSSGPSSYNEQFF
TRBV29-1	TRBD2	.	TRBJ2-3	TGCAGCGCCGGTGGACTAGCGGGGGCCCCCGGGATAGATACGCAGTATTTT	CSAGGLAGAPGIDTQYF
TRBV28	.	.	TRBJ1-3	TGTGCCAGCAGTTTAGGGGCTCTGCTCTCTGGAAACACCATATATTTT	CASSLGALLSGNTIYF
TRBV5-1	TRBD2	once	TRBJ2-5	TGCGCCAGCAGCCCCGGACTAGCGGGAGGGCGGGAGACCCAGTACTTC	CASSPGLAGGRETQYF
TRBV29-1	TRBD2	.	TRBJ2-1	TGCAGCGCCCTGAGGACTAGACCGGGCAATGAGCAGTTCTTC	CSALRTRPGNEQFF
TRBV6-1	TRBD1	.	TRBJ1-5	TGTGCCAGCAGTGATCCGGGACAGGGGTATCAGCCCCAGCATTTT	CASSDPGQGYQPQHF
TRBV6-2/TRBV6-3	.	.	TRBJ1-1	TGTGCCAGCAGTTACGGGGTGCAGGGGAAAACTTTCTTT	CASSYGVQGKTFF
TRBV2	TRBD1	few	TRBJ2-7	TGTGCCAGCACCCGACAGGGTGGGTACGAGCAGTACTTC	CASTRQGGYEQYF
TRBV5-1	TRBD1	.	TRBJ1-3	TGCGCCAGCAGCCCGACAGGGGGTTCTGGAAACACCATATATTTT	CASSPTGGSGNTIYF